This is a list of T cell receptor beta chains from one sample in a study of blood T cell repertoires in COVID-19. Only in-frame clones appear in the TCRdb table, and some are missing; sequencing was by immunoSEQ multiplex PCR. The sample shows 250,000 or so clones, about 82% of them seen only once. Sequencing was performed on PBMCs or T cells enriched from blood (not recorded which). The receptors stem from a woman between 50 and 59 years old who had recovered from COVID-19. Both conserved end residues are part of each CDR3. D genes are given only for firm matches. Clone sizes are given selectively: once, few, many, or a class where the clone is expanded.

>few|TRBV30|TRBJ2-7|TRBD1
CAWVPPKTGGTYEQYF
TGTGCCTGGGTCCCCCCAAAGACAGGGGGCACCTACGAGCAGTACTTC
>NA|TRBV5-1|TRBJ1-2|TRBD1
CASSANPTGGGYGYTF
TGCGCCAGCAGCGCGAACCCCACAGGGGGCGGGTATGGCTACACCTTC
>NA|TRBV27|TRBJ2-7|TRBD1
CASSSLGTAAYEQYF
TGTGCCAGCAGTTCCTTGGGGACAGCAGCCTACGAGCAGTACTTC
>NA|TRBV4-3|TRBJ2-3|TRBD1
CASSQGHRGRTDTQYF
TGCGCCAGCAGCCAGGGACACAGGGGACGAACAGATACGCAGTATTTT
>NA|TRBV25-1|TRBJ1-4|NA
CASSEGLGLQVNEKLFF
TGTGCCAGCAGTGAAGGATTGGGCCTACAAGTTAATGAAAAACTGTTTTTT
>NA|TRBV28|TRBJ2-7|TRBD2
CASRTSGRWVRGEQYF
TGTGCCAGCAGGACTAGCGGGAGGTGGGTCCGAGGCGAGCAGTACTTC
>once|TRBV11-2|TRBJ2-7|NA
CASRSSGGLIDEQYF
TGTGCCAGCCGGTCGTCCGGGGGGCTCATAGACGAGCAGTACTTC
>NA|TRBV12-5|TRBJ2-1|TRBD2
CASGRTSGYNEQFF
TGTGCTAGTGGCAGGACTAGTGGCTACAATGAGCAGTTCTTC
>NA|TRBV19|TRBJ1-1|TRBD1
CASSVRQGERSPEAFF
TGTGCCAGTAGTGTTCGACAGGGGGAGCGTTCGCCTGAAGCTTTCTTT
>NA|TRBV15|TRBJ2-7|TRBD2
CATSRDRGTGGWYEQYF
TGTGCCACCAGCAGAGATCGGGGAACGGGAGGGTGGTACGAGCAGTACTTC
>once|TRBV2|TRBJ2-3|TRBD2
CASRLALSTDTQYF
TGTGCCAGCCGACTAGCCCTGAGCACAGATACGCAGTATTTT